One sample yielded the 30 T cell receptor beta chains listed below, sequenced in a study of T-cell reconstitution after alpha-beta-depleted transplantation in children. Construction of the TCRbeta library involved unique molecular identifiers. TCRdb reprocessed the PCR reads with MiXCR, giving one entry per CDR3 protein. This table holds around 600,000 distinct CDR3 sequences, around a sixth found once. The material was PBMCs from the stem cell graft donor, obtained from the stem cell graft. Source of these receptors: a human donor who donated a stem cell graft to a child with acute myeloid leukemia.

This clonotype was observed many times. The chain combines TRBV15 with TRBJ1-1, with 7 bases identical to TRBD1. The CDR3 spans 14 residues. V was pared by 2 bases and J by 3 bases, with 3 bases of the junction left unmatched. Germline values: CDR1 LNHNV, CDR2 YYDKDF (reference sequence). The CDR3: CATSRTQGDTEAFF. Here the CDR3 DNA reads TGTGCCACCAGCAGAACCCAGGGGGACACTGAAGCTTTCTTT.

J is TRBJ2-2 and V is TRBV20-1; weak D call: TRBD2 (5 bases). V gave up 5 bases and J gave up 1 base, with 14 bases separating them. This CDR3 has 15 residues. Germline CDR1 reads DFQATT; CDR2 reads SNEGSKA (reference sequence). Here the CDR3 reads CSAPAPGLNTGELFF. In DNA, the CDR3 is TGCAGTGCTCCCGCACCGGGGTTGAACACCGGGGAGCTGTTTTTT.

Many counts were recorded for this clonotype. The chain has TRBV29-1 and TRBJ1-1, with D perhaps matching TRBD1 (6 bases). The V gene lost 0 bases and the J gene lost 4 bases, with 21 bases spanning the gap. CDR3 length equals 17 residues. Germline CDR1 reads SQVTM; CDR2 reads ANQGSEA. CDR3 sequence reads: CSVEDQDSFRVGTEAFF. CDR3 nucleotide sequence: TGCAGCGTTGAAGATCAGGACAGCTTTCGCGTCGGCACTGAAGCTTTCTTT.

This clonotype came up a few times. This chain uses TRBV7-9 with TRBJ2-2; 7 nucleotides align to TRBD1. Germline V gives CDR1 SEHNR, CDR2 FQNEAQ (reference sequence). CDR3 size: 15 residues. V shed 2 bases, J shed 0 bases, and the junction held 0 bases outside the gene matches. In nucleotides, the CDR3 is TGTGCCAGCAGCTTACAGGGGGCGAACACCGGGGAGCTGTTTTTT. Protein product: CASSLQGANTGELFF.

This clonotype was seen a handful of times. CDR3 region: CASSQEGTGGTDTQYF. Here the CDR3 DNA reads TGTGCCAGCAGCCAAGAAGGGACGGGGGGCACAGATACGCAGTATTTT. This chain connects TRBV4-2 to TRBJ2-3, with D perhaps matching TRBD2 (6 bases). The ends were cut back, 0 bases at V and 1 base at J, with 11 bases in the middle. The CDR3 totals 16 residues. The V gene's germline CDR1 is LGHNA and CDR2 YNFKEQ.

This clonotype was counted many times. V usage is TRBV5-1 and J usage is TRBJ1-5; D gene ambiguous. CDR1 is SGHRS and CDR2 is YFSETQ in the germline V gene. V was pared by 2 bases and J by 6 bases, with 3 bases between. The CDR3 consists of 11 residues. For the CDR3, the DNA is TGCGCCAGCAGCTTAATTCAGCCCCAGCATTTT. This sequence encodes CASSLIQPQHF.

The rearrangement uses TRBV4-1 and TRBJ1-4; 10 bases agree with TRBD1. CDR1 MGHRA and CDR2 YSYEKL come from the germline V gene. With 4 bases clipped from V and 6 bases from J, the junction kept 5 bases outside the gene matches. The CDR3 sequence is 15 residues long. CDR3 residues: CASSLLTGGDEKLFF. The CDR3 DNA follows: TGCGCCAGCAGCCTCTTGACAGGGGGCGATGAAAAACTGTTTTTT.

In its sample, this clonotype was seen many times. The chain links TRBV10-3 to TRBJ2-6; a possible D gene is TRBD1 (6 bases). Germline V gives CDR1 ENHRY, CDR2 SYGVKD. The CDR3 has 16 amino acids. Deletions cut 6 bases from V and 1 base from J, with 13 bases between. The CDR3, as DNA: TGTGCCATCAGGCCGGCGACAGGATCTGGGGCCAACGTCCTGACTTTC. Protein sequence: CAIRPATGSGANVLTF.

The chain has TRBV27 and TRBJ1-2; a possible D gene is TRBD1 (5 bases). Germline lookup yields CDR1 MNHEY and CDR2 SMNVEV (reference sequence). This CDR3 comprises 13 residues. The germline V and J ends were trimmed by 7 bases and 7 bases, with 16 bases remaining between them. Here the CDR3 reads CASTGDGPGGYTF. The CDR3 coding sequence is TGTGCCAGCACGGGGGACGGACCCGGTGGCTACACCTTC.

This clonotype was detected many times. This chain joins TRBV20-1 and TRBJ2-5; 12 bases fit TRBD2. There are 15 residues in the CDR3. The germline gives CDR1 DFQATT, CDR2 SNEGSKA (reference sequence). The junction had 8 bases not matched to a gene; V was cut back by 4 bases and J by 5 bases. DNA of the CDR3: TGCAGTGCTATTGGGACTAGCGGGCTGGGGGAGACCCAGTACTTC. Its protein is CSAIGTSGLGETQYF.

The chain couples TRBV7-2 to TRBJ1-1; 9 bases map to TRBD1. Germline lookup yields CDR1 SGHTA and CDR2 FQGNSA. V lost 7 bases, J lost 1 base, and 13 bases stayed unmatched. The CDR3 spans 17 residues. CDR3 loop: CASNKWGTGSKNTEAFF. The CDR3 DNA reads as TGTGCCAGCAACAAGTGGGGGACAGGGAGTAAGAACACTGAAGCTTTCTTT.

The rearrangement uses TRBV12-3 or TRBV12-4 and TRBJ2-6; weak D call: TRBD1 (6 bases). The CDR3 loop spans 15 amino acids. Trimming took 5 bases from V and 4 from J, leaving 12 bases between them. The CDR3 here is CASSLPGVGANVLTF. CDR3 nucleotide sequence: TGTGCCAGCAGTCTCCCAGGGGTCGGGGCCAACGTCCTGACTTTC.

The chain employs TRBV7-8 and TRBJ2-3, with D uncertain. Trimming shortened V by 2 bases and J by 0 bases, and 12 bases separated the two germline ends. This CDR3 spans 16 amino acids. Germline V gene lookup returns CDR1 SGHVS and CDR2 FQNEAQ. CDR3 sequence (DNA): TGTGCCAGCAGCTTATATCGCGGAACTAGCACAGATACGCAGTATTTT. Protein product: CASSLYRGTSTDTQYF.

The CDR3 loop reads CASSSRGGITGELFF. DNA for the CDR3: TGTGCCAGCAGCTCCCGGGGGGGTATCACCGGGGAGCTGTTTTTT. The rearrangement uses TRBV7-3 and TRBJ2-2; 8 bases line up with TRBD2. Germline-derived CDR1 and CDR2 are SGHTA and FQGTGA. The trim removed 4 bases at V and 4 bases at J, leaving 5 bases unmatched. This CDR3 is built from 15 residues.

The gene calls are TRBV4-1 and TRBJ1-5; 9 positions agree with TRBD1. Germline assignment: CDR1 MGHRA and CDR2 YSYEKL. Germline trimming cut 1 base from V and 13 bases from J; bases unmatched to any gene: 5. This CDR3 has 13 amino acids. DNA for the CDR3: TGCGCCAGCAGCCAAGGAGGACAGGGGCGACAGCATTTT. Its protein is CASSQGGQGRQHF.

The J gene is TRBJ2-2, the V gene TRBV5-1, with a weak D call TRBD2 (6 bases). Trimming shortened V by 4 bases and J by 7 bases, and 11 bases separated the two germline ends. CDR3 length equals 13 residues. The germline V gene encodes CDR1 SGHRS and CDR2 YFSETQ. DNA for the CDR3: TGCGCCAGCAGCGCCGGGGGTCTCGGGGAGCTGTTTTTT. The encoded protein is CASSAGGLGELFF.

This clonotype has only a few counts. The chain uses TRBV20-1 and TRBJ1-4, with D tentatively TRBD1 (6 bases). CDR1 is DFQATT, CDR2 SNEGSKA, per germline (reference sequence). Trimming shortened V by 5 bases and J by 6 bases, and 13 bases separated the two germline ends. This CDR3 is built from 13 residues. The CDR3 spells CSARDRFDEKLFF. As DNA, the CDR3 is TGCAGTGCTCGCGACAGGTTTGATGAAAAACTGTTTTTT.

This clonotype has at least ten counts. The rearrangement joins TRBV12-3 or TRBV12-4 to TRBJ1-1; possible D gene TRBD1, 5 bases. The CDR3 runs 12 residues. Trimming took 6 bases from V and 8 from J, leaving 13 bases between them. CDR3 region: CASSPGLLEAFF. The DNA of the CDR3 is TGTGCCAGCAGCCCGGGACTTCTCGAAGCTTTCTTT.

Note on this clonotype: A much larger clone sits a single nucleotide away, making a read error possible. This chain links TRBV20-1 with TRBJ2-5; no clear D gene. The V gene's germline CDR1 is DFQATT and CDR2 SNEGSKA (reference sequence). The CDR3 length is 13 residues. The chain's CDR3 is CSASSLPQENQYF. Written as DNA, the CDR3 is TGCAGTGCTAGTAGCCTACCGCAAGAGAACCAGTACTTC.

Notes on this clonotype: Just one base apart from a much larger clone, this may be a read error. CDR3 protein: CSAPDRADEKLFF. The DNA of the CDR3 is TGCAGTGCCCCGGACAGGGCAGATGAAAAACTGTTTTTT. The chain uses TRBV20-1 and TRBJ1-4, with 8 positions matching TRBD1. Germline V lookup: CDR1 DFQATT, CDR2 SNEGSKA (reference sequence). With 6 bases clipped from V and 6 bases from J, the junction kept 6 bases outside the gene matches. The CDR3 runs to 13 residues.

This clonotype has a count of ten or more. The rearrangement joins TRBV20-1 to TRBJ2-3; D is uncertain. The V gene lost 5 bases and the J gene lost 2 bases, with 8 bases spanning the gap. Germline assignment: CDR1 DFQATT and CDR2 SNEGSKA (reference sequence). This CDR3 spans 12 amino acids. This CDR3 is CSAAPDTDTQYF. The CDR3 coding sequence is TGCAGTGCTGCCCCCGACACAGATACGCAGTATTTT.

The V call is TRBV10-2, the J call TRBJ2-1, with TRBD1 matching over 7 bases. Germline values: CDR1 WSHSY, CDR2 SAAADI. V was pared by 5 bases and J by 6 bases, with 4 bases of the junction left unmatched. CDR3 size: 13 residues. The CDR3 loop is CASSRGQSNEQFF. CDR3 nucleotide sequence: TGCGCCAGCAGTAGGGGACAGTCCAATGAGCAGTTCTTC.

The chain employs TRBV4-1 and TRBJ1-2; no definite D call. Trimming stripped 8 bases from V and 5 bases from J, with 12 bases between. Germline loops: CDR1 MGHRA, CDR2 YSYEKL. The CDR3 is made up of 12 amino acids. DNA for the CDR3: TGCGCCAGCGGCCCCCCAGCTTATGGCTACACCTTC. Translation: CASGPPAYGYTF.

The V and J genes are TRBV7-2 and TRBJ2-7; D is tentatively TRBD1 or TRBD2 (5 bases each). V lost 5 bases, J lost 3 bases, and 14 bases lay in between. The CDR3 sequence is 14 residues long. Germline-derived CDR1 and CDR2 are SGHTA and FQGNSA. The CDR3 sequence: CASSTTPGSYEQYF. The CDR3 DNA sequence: TGTGCCAGCAGCACTACCCCAGGGAGCTACGAGCAGTACTTC.

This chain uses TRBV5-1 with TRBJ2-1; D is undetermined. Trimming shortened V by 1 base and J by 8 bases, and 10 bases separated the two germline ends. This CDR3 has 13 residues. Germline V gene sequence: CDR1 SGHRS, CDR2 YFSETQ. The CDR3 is CASSLIGLDEQFF. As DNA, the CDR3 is TGCGCCAGCAGCTTGATAGGGTTGGATGAGCAGTTCTTC.

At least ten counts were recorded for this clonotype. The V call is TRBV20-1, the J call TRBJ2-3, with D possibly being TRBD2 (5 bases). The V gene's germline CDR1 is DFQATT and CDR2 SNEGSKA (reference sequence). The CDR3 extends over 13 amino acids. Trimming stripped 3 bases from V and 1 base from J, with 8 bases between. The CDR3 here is CSARWRGTDTQYF. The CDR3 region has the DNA TGCAGTGCTAGGTGGCGGGGCACAGATACGCAGTATTTT.

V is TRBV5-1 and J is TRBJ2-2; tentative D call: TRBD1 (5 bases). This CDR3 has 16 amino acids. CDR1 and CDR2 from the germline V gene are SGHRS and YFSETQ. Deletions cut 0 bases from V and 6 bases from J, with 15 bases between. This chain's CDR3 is CASSLVHAGRSGELFF. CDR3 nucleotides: TGCGCCAGCAGCTTGGTTCACGCAGGGCGATCCGGGGAGCTGTTTTTT.

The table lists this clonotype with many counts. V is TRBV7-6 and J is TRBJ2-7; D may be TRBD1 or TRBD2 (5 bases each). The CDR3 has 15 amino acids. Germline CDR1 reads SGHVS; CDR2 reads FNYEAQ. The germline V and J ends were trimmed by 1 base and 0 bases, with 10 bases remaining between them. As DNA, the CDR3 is TGTGCCAGCAGCTTAGTGTCAGGGAGCTCCTACGAGCAGTACTTC. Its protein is CASSLVSGSSYEQYF.

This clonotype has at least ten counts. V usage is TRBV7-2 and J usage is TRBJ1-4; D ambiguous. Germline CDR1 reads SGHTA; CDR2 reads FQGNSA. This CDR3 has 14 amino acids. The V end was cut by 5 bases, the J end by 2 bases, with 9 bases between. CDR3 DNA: TGTGCCAGCAGCCTGGAGGTCACTAATGAAAAACTGTTTTTT. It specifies CASSLEVTNEKLFF.

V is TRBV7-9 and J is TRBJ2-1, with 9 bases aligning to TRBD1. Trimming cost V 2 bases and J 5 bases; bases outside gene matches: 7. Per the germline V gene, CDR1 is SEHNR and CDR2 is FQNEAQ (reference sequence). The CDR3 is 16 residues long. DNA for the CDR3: TGTGCCAGCAGCTTACCCGGGACAGGGAACGACAATGAGCAGTTCTTC. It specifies CASSLPGTGNDNEQFF.